The 7 T cell receptor beta chains given below trace back to one sample, sequenced in a study of radiotherapy plus CTLA-4 blockade in lung cancer. Assay used: immunoSEQ multiplex PCR; TCRdb lists only in-frame clones, some missing. The data show around 120,000 clones, with roughly 74% seen just once and roughly 5% held by the top ten. Material: peripheral blood, obtained from a patient treated with radiotherapy plus ipilimumab. These receptors all come from a human donor with non-small cell lung cancer who had a partial response to radiotherapy plus ipilimumab.

V gene TRBV6-5 combines with J gene TRBJ1-6; 7 bases are a match to TRBD1. Germline trimming cut 1 base from V and 10 bases from J; bases unmatched to any gene: 4. CDR3 length: 14 amino acids. In germline, CDR1 is MNHEY, CDR2 SVGAGI. The CDR3 bases are TGTGCCAGCAGTTACTTACAGGGGAGCTCACCCCTCCACTTT. It translates to CASSYLQGSSPLHF.

This chain uses TRBV28 with TRBJ1-2; TRBD1 is a possible D gene (6 bases). This CDR3 has 14 residues. V dropped 3 bases and J dropped 4 bases, with 12 bases sitting between them. CDR1 is MDHEN and CDR2 is SYDVKM in the germline V gene. This CDR3 reads CASSFEQGPYGYTF. The CDR3 DNA reads as TGTGCCAGCAGTTTCGAACAGGGACCCTATGGCTACACCTTC.

The J gene is TRBJ1-1, the V gene TRBV5-1; D might be TRBD1 (6 bases). Germline V gene data show CDR1 as SGHRS and CDR2 as YFSETQ. The CDR3 covers 16 residues. V lost 2 bases and J lost 1, with 15 bases in between. The CDR3 region is CASSFYSTGPNTEAFF. In nucleotides, the CDR3 is TGCGCCAGCAGCTTTTACTCGACAGGACCGAACACTGAAGCTTTCTTT.

The chain combines TRBV28 with TRBJ2-6, with D possibly matching TRBD2 (6 bases). CDR3 length equals 16 residues. V lost 0 bases and J 1 base, leaving 7 bases between the germline ends. Germline V gene sequence: CDR1 MDHEN, CDR2 SYDVKM. CDR3 sequence reads: CASSLWAGSGANVLTF. CDR3 bases: TGTGCCAGCAGTTTATGGGCGGGGTCTGGGGCCAACGTCCTGACTTTC.

V gene TRBV18 combines with J gene TRBJ2-4, with TRBD1 matching 9 bases. The trim removed 3 bases at V and 6 bases at J, leaving 12 bases unmatched. The germline CDR1 and CDR2 sequences are KGHSH and LQKENI. There are 17 residues in the CDR3. The CDR3 spells CASSPNSGTGRGNIQYF. As DNA, the CDR3 is TGTGCCAGCTCACCTAATTCCGGGACAGGGAGGGGAAACATTCAGTACTTC. The full variable domain, its missing parts supplied by reference TRBV18 and TRBJ2-4, is NAGVMQNPRHLVRRRGQEARLRCSPMKGHSHVYWYRQLPEEGLKFMVYLQKENIIDESGMPKERFSAEFPKEGPSILRIQQVVRGDSAAYFCASSPNSGTGRGNIQYFGAGTRLSVL.

The genes are TRBV5-1 and TRBJ1-1; possibly TRBD1 for D (5 bases). The length of the CDR3 is 15 residues. Trimming removed 4 bases at V and 4 bases at J, with 17 bases between. CDR1 is SGHRS and CDR2 is YFSETQ in the germline V gene. The CDR3 sequence: CASSLKGLGATEAFF. CDR3 DNA sequence: TGCGCCAGCAGCCTGAAGGGGTTGGGTGCCACTGAAGCTTTCTTT. The full variable domain, rest sourced from reference TRBV5-1 and TRBJ1-1, is KAGVTQTPRYLIKTRGQQVTLSCSPISGHRSVSWYQQTPGQGLQFLFEYFSETQRNKGNFPGRFSGRQFSNSRSEMNVSTLELGDSALYLCASSLKGLGATEAFFGQGTRLTVV.

The gene calls are TRBV7-2 and TRBJ1-2, with D unclear. Trimming pared 0 bases from V and 6 bases from J, leaving 14 bases between. From germline, CDR1 is SGHTA and CDR2 FQGNSA. The CDR3 extends over 15 amino acids. CDR3 sequence reads: CASSLAEGMRDGYTF. The CDR3 DNA follows: TGTGCCAGCAGCTTAGCGGAAGGTATGCGGGATGGCTACACCTTC.